This entry lists 8 T cell receptor beta chains sequenced from one sample in a study of blood T cell repertoires in COVID-19. Clones were read by immunoSEQ multiplex PCR, and TCRdb kept only the in-frame ones, dropping some. The sample records under 40,000 clones, about 89% being singletons. The sequenced material came from peripheral blood. These receptors all come from a human donor in a cohort sampled during active COVID-19.

V is TRBV7-2 and J is TRBJ1-2, with D perhaps matching TRBD1 (5 bases). Trimming took 3 bases from V and 8 from J, leaving 16 bases between them. Germline V lookup: CDR1 SGHTA, CDR2 FQGNSA. The CDR3 sequence is 14 residues long. CDR3 sequence (DNA): TGTGCCAGCAGCTTCAGAGACAGACCTCACGGCTACACCTTC. Its protein product is CASSFRDRPHGYTF.

This clone is a singleton in its sample. This chain joins TRBV6-5 and TRBJ1-1; D perhaps matches TRBD1 (5 bases). CDR1 MNHEY and CDR2 SVGAGI come from the germline V gene. The CDR3 consists of 13 residues. The V end lost 7 bases, the J end lost 5 bases, and 14 bases lay between the germline ends. The CDR3, as DNA: TGTGCCAGCATCACACCAGGGAATACTGAAGCTTTCTTT. The encoded protein is CASITPGNTEAFF.

The chain uses TRBV28 and TRBJ2-7; D not certain. With 2 bases removed from V and 0 bases from J, the gap between germline ends came to 8 bases. Germline V gene lookup returns CDR1 MDHEN and CDR2 SYDVKM. This CDR3 is built from 14 residues. The CDR3 sequence: CASSLVEFSYEQYF. The CDR3 region has the DNA TGTGCCAGCAGTTTAGTGGAGTTCTCCTACGAGCAGTACTTC.

The rearrangement joins TRBV28 to TRBJ2-7; D is possibly TRBD1 (6 bases). Germline V CDR1 and CDR2: MDHEN, SYDVKM. Trimming took off 4 bases at V and 2 bases at J, with 12 bases between the two ends. The CDR3 has 14 residues. The CDR3 bases are TGTGCCAGCAGTTACCCCGGACAGACCTACGAGCAGTACTTC. Its protein product is CASSYPGQTYEQYF. Full variable domain (outside the CDR3, taken from reference TRBV28 and TRBJ2-7): DVKVTQSSRYLVKRTGEKVFLECVQDMDHENMFWYRQDPGLGLRLIYFSYDVKMKEKGDIPEGYSVSREKKERFSLILESASTNQTSMYLCASSYPGQTYEQYFGPGTRLTVT.

The chain links TRBV29-1 to TRBJ2-7; 8 bases agree with TRBD1. V shed 6 bases, J shed 6 bases, and the junction held 10 bases outside the gene matches. Per the germline V gene, CDR1 is SQVTM and CDR2 is ANQGSEA. There are 13 residues in the CDR3. The CDR3 DNA follows: TGCAGCGTCGGAATAGGACAGGGCAGCGAGCAGTACTTC. Its protein is CSVGIGQGSEQYF.

V is TRBV4-1 and J is TRBJ2-2; D perhaps matches TRBD1 (5 bases). Germline loops: CDR1 MGHRA, CDR2 YSYEKL. CDR3 length: 19 residues. V gave up 1 base and J gave up 0 bases, with 18 bases separating them. The CDR3 here is CASSQGPLRQTTNTGELFF. The CDR3 region has the DNA TGCGCCAGCAGCCAAGGACCCCTCAGACAGACGACGAACACCGGGGAGCTGTTTTTT.

The chain links TRBV24-1 to TRBJ2-3; possible D gene TRBD2, 5 bases. Germline V gives CDR1 KGHDR, CDR2 SFDVKD. With 1 base removed from V and 4 bases from J, the gap between germline ends came to 14 bases. This CDR3 has 16 residues. CDR3 sequence: CATSDFPGRVADTQYF. The CDR3, as DNA: TGTGCCACCAGTGATTTCCCGGGAAGGGTCGCAGATACGCAGTATTTT.

The J gene is TRBJ2-2, the V gene TRBV6-5, with TRBD1 identical over 11 bases. Germline CDR1 and CDR2: MNHEY and SVGAGI. V shed 8 bases and J 6 bases; nucleotides not matched to a gene: 2. The CDR3 extends over 13 amino acids. This CDR3 reads CASQGQGAGELFF. CDR3 in DNA: TGTGCCAGCCAGGGACAGGGGGCCGGGGAGCTGTTTTTT.